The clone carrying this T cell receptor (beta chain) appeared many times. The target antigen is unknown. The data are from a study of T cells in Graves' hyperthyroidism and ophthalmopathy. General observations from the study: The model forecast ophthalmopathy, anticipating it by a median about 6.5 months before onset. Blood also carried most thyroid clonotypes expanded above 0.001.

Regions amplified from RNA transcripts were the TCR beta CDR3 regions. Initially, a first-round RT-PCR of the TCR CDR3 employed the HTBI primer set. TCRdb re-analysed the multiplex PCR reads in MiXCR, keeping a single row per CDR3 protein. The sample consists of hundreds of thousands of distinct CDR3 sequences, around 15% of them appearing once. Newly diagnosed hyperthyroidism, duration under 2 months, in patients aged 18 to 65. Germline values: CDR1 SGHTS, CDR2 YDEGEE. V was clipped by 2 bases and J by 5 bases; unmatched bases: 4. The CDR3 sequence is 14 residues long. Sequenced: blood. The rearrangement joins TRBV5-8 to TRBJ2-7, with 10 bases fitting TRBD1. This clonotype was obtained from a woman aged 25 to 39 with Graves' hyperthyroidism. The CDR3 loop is CASSFGTGVDEQYF. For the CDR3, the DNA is TGTGCCAGCAGCTTCGGGACAGGGGTCGACGAGCAGTACTTC.